This T cell receptor beta chain was profiled in a study of blood T cell repertoires in COVID-19. Study summary: Sources were T cells, B-cell-depleted T cells, or PBMCs; the material itself was cDNA or gDNA.

Turning to this clone: At one of its ends the junction is not consistent with the germline gene, which may arise from a read error.

Germline V gene lookup returns CDR1 SGHAT and CDR2 FQNNGV. This CDR3 has 16 amino acids. TCRdb keeps only in-frame clones here, not all; method: immunoSEQ multiplex PCR. The top ten clones hold 6.5% of a sample with under 400,000 clones, 85% to 90% of them seen once. This rearrangement joins TRBV11-2 to TRBJ2-6, with D perhaps matching TRBD1 (5 bases). Sequencing was performed on peripheral blood. This receptor was obtained from a man younger than 35 with active or convalescent COVID-19. CDR3 region: CASSLDFAPGANVLTF. CDR3 DNA sequence: TGTGCCAGCAGCTTAGATTTTGCGCCTGGGGCCAACGTGCTGACTTTC.